This TCR beta chain was documented in a study of cytomegalovirus exposure and HLA in healthy donors. Points from the study as a whole: In vitro assays verified that three CMV-associated chains recognized CMV antigens specifically. Later analysis suggested links between common viral pathogens and several top significant clusters.

The CDR3 runs 13 residues. Germline V CDR1 and CDR2: SGHVS, FQNEAQ. With 5 bases removed from V and 1 base from J, the gap between germline ends came to 8 bases. It was with 60 Vbeta and 13 Jbeta primers that the PCR ran. TCRdb's table, derived via immunoSEQ multiplex PCR, lists solely in-frame clones and lacks some. The profile shows about 120,000 clones, roughly 78% of them singletons. Each donor was nominally healthy when sampled (though unrecorded immune exposures were likely). Note on this clone: No antigen is known for it.

The material sequenced was PBMCs. V and J are TRBV7-8 and TRBJ1-2; no clear D. This clonotype was sampled from a woman in her twenties or thirties in good health and CMV-seropositive. CDR3 sequence (DNA): TGTGCCAGCAGCCTGAGACTTAACTATGGCTACACCTTC. Residues: CASSLRLNYGYTF.